Given below is one T cell receptor (beta chain) in context. The germline V and J ends were trimmed by 0 bases and 11 bases, with 16 bases remaining between them. Germline V gene sequence: CDR1 LGHNA, CDR2 YNFKEQ. The CDR3 is 14 amino acids. Then a second PCR, running roughly 7 to 11 cycles, was carried out with a sample-barcoded 5' primer and a J-beta primer mix. Any given sample supplied a minimum of 2.5 million CDR3-containing paired-end reads. MiXCR, run by TCRdb on the 5' RACE reads, gives a single entry per CDR3 protein. The sample has around 780,000 distinct CDR3 sequences; roughly 50% are singletons. In each sample, at least 7 million PBMCs were isolated. This entry comes from a study of blood T cells in healthy people across ages.

The specimen was blood. This sequence was found in a man aged 35 to 55 in good health. The chain uses TRBV4-2 and TRBJ2-5; the D is unclear. The CDR3 DNA follows: TGTGCCAGCAGCCAAGATCTTGGTTACAATGAGCAGTACTTC. Amino acids: CASSQDLGYNEQYF.